These T cell receptor beta chains were read from a single sample in a study of Ad26.COV2.S vaccination and SARS-CoV-2 variants. The data were produced by immunoSEQ multiplex PCR, yet TCRdb's version contains in-frame clones alone and is incomplete. This sample has 350,000 to 500,000 clones, with 90% found just once. The source material was peripheral blood, sampled in a trial of Ad26.COV2.S vaccine versus placebo. The origin of the receptors is a person between 18 and 60 years old who received the Ad26.COV2.S COVID-19 vaccine or a placebo. The CDR3 runs from the conserved cysteine through the conserved F or W. The D gene is left open where the match is weak. Size tells how often a clone was seen (once, few, many) or the class of an expanded clone, and some rows leave it out.

V	size	D	J	CDR3	DNA
TRBV10-3	NA	TRBD2	TRBJ2-5	CAIGLAGAKETQYF	TGTGCCATCGGACTAGCGGGAGCGAAGGAGACCCAGTACTTC
TRBV7-9	NA	NA	TRBJ1-5	CASSSNPNQPQHF	TGTGCCAGCAGTTCCAATCCTAATCAGCCCCAGCATTTT
TRBV12-3/TRBV12-4	NA	NA	TRBJ2-2	CASSLAGTGELFF	TGTGCCAGCAGTTTAGCCGGCACCGGGGAGCTGTTTTTT
TRBV27	NA	NA	TRBJ2-7	CASSLGESYEQYF	TGTGCCAGCAGTTTAGGGGAGAGTTACGAGCAGTACTTC
TRBV11-3	NA	NA	TRBJ2-2	CASSLRTFHTGELFF	TGTGCCAGCAGCCTTAGGACGTTTCACACCGGGGAGCTGTTTTTT
TRBV28	NA	TRBD1	TRBJ1-2	CASSQGGRNYGYTF	TGTGCCAGCTCCCAGGGGGGGCGGAACTATGGCTACACCTTC
TRBV7-6	NA	TRBD2	TRBJ2-6	CASSRPASGREASGANVLTF	TGTGCCAGCAGCCGCCCGGCTAGCGGGAGGGAAGCCTCTGGGGCCAACGTCCTGACTTTC
TRBV28	NA	NA	TRBJ2-4	CASRITGKAKNIQYF	TGTGCCAGCAGGATCACAGGAAAAGCCAAAAACATTCAGTACTTC
TRBV18	NA	NA	TRBJ2-1	CASSIQGPNNEQFF	TGTGCCAGCTCAATCCAGGGTCCTAACAATGAGCAGTTCTTC
TRBV28	NA	TRBD2	TRBJ2-7	CASSFPGTSGFYEQYF	TGTGCCAGCAGTTTTCCCGGGACTAGCGGATTCTACGAGCAGTACTTC
TRBV11-2	NA	NA	TRBJ2-5	CASSLGQGGETQYF	TGTGCCAGCAGCTTAGGGCAGGGTGGAGAGACCCAGTACTTC
TRBV27	NA	TRBD1	TRBJ2-1	CASSLPVTGVGGSYNEQFF	TGTGCCAGCAGTTTACCCGTAACAGGGGTTGGCGGCTCCTACAATGAGCAGTTCTTC
TRBV7-8	NA	NA	TRBJ2-7	CASSSVTGEQYF	TGTGCCAGCAGCTCAGTAACGGGGGAGCAGTACTTC
TRBV9	NA	NA	TRBJ2-3	CASSAPPLGVTQYF	TGTGCCAGCAGCGCCCCGCCCCTTGGGGTTACGCAGTATTTT
TRBV7-2	NA	TRBD1	TRBJ2-7	CASSRDSATYEQYF	TGTGCCAGCAGCCGGGACAGCGCAACCTACGAGCAGTACTTC
TRBV27	NA	NA	TRBJ2-1	CASSPRRSSYNEQFF	TGTGCCAGCAGCCCCCGAAGGAGCTCCTACAATGAGCAGTTCTTC
TRBV9	NA	TRBD1	TRBJ2-7	CASSVGDSPYEQYF	TGTGCCAGCAGCGTAGGGGACAGTCCCTACGAGCAGTACTTC
TRBV7-9	NA	NA	TRBJ2-3	CASSLEGGSADTQYF	TGTGCCAGCAGCTTAGAGGGGGGCTCGGCAGATACGCAGTATTTT
TRBV19	NA	TRBD2	TRBJ2-7	CASSRAGLAGEWYEQYF	TGTGCCAGTAGCCGCGCTGGACTAGCGGGAGAATGGTACGAGCAGTACTTC
TRBV12-3/TRBV12-4	once	NA	TRBJ2-6	CASRLGANVLTF	TGTGCCAGCAGGCTCGGGGCCAACGTCCTGACTTTC
TRBV29-1	NA	TRBD1	TRBJ1-4	CSAVQGAEEKLFF	TGCAGCGCCGTACAGGGGGCGGAGGAAAAACTGTTTTTT
TRBV24-1	NA	NA	TRBJ2-3	CATSDARGSTDTQYF	TGTGCCACCAGTGATGCGAGGGGGAGCACAGATACGCAGTATTTT
TRBV5-1	NA	TRBD1	TRBJ2-3	CASSPRTGPNTQYF	TGCGCCAGCAGCCCCCGGACAGGGCCAAATACGCAGTATTTT
TRBV18	NA	NA	TRBJ1-2	CASSPGSGTYGYTF	TGTGCCAGCTCACCAGGTTCAGGGACCTATGGCTACACCTTC
TRBV5-6	NA	TRBD1	TRBJ2-2	CASSFRDRGPGELFF	TGTGCCAGCAGCTTCCGGGACAGGGGCCCCGGGGAGCTGTTTTTT
TRBV28	NA	NA	TRBJ2-2	CASSAMTGELFF	TGTGCCAGCAGCGCGATGACCGGGGAGCTGTTTTTT
TRBV4-3	NA	NA	TRBJ2-3	CASSQDLEVHHTQYF	TGCGCCAGCAGCCAAGACCTAGAAGTACACCATACGCAGTATTTT
TRBV11-3	NA	NA	TRBJ1-4	CASSSLQGLFF	TGTGCCAGCAGCTCCTTACAGGGTCTGTTTTTT
TRBV7-2	few	TRBD2	TRBJ2-7	CASSRTAGGPYEQYF	TGTGCCAGCAGTCGTACAGCGGGAGGGCCCTACGAGCAGTACTTC
TRBV4-1	NA	TRBD1	TRBJ2-7	CASSQAGTGGLYEQYF	TGCGCCAGCAGCCAAGCAGGGACAGGGGGCTTGTACGAGCAGTACTTC
TRBV29-1	NA	NA	TRBJ1-2	CSVEESWGEETF	TGCAGCGTTGAAGAGTCGTGGGGGGAGGAGACTTTC
TRBV5-1	NA	NA	TRBJ2-1	CASSLGAEWDNEQFF	TGCGCCAGCAGCTTGGGAGCGGAGTGGGACAATGAGCAGTTCTTC
TRBV10-3	NA	NA	TRBJ2-1	CAAGLFNEQFF	TGTGCCGCCGGACTATTTAATGAGCAGTTCTTC
TRBV30	NA	TRBD1	TRBJ1-2	CAWNPTGDYGYTF	TGTGCCTGGAACCCCACAGGGGACTATGGCTACACCTTC
TRBV7-8	NA	NA	TRBJ1-5	CASSPGQGNQPQHF	TGTGCCAGCAGCCCTGGGCAGGGAAATCAGCCCCAGCATTTT
TRBV3-1/TRBV3-2	NA	NA	TRBJ1-1	CASSQESEADSMNTEAFF	TGTGCCAGCAGCCAAGAGAGTGAGGCTGACAGCATGAACACTGAAGCTTTCTTT
TRBV7-2	NA	TRBD2	TRBJ2-7	CASSPSLAGGGSPYEQYF	TGTGCCAGCAGCCCTTCTCTAGCGGGAGGAGGTTCGCCCTACGAGCAGTACTTC
TRBV4-3	many	TRBD2	TRBJ2-7	CASSQDWGSGSYEQYF	TGCGCCAGCAGCCAAGATTGGGGTAGCGGGAGTTACGAGCAGTACTTC
TRBV10-3	NA	TRBD1	TRBJ2-2	CATGTATANTGELFF	TGTGCCACGGGGACAGCCACCGCGAACACCGGGGAGCTGTTTTTT
TRBV11-1	NA	TRBD2	TRBJ2-3	CASSPKAGGTDTQYF	TGTGCCAGCAGCCCGAAAGCGGGAGGCACAGATACGCAGTATTTT
TRBV14	NA	TRBD2	TRBJ2-2	CASSPTGRAGGELFF	TGTGCCAGCAGCCCCACCGGGAGGGCCGGCGGGGAGCTGTTTTTT
TRBV9	NA	NA	TRBJ2-7	CASSVGRNLYEQYF	TGTGCCAGCAGCGTAGGGAGGAACCTCTACGAGCAGTACTTC
TRBV6-5	NA	NA	TRBJ1-5	CASSGNSNQPQHF	TGTGCCAGCTCTGGCAATAGCAATCAGCCCCAGCATTTT
TRBV7-2	few	TRBD1	TRBJ1-4	CASSLGTGYEKLFF	TGTGCCAGCAGCTTAGGGACAGGGTATGAAAAACTGTTTTTT
TRBV14	few	NA	TRBJ2-2	CASSQVTGELFF	TGTGCCAGCAGCCAAGTTACCGGGGAGCTGTTTTTT
TRBV5-1	NA	TRBD1	TRBJ2-7	CASSSGTGGAYEQYF	TGCGCCAGCAGCTCAGGGACAGGGGGTGCCTACGAGCAGTACTTC
TRBV7-2	NA	NA	TRBJ2-3	CASSLDWGSTDTQYF	TGTGCCAGCAGCTTAGACTGGGGTAGCACAGATACGCAGTATTTT
TRBV27	NA	NA	TRBJ2-1	CASSWAASDSYNEQFF	TGTGCCAGCAGTTGGGCGGCTAGCGACTCCTACAATGAGCAGTTCTTC
TRBV2	NA	NA	TRBJ1-5	CASSPLDSPRHKRNQPQHF	TGTGCCAGCAGTCCCCTGGACAGCCCCAGACATAAGCGCAATCAGCCCCAGCATTTT
TRBV12-3/TRBV12-4	once	TRBD1	TRBJ1-2	CASRPTGDYGYTF	TGTGCCAGCAGACCCACAGGGGACTATGGCTACACCTTC
TRBV4-3	NA	NA	TRBJ2-7	CASSRNADSFEQYF	TGCGCCAGCAGCCGAAACGCGGACTCCTTCGAGCAGTACTTC
TRBV4-3	once	NA	TRBJ2-7	CASSQRVRVYEQYF	TGCGCCAGCAGCCAAAGGGTGAGAGTCTACGAGCAGTACTTC
TRBV28	NA	NA	TRBJ2-3	CASSSVRDTQYF	TGTGCCAGCAGTTCGGTCAGGGATACGCAGTATTTT
TRBV27	NA	TRBD2	TRBJ2-7	CASSPLLAGVSSYEQYF	TGTGCCAGCAGTCCCCTACTAGCGGGGGTTAGCTCCTACGAGCAGTACTTC
TRBV6-5	NA	NA	TRBJ2-3	CASSRGYTDTQYF	TGTGCCAGCAGTCGCGGGTACACAGATACGCAGTATTTT
TRBV2	NA	NA	TRBJ2-7	CASRQGLPVYEQYF	TGTGCCAGCAGACAGGGACTACCAGTCTACGAGCAGTACTTC
TRBV4-3	NA	TRBD2	TRBJ2-1	CASSQANTPTSGSYNEQFF	TGCGCCAGCAGCCAAGCAAACACACCGACTAGCGGCTCCTACAATGAGCAGTTCTTC
TRBV5-1	NA	TRBD1	TRBJ1-4	CASSWGQGGEKLFF	TGCGCCAGCAGCTGGGGACAGGGAGGCGAAAAACTGTTTTTT
TRBV5-1	NA	TRBD2	TRBJ2-1	CASSLSIAGLDEQFF	TGCGCCAGCAGCTTGTCGATAGCGGGTTTAGATGAGCAGTTCTTC
TRBV19	NA	NA	TRBJ1-2	CASSIDRGDLAF	TGTGCCAGTAGTATAGATCGTGGCGACTTAGCCTTC